The sequence of this TCR beta chain was determined in a study of T cells in Graves' hyperthyroidism and ophthalmopathy (dated by TCRdb to between 2018 and 2021). Describing the broader study: Peripheral blood samples were taken at initial diagnosis, before any treatment was given. TCR V-J signatures able to tell the groups apart were searched for in a discovery cohort of approximately 95 patients, of whom under 45 had Graves' ophthalmopathy and more than 55 had stable Graves' hyperthyroidism. Whether ophthalmopathy could be predicted prospectively was tested in an independent validation cohort made up of about 20 hyperthyroidism patients plus 17 patients who later progressed to ophthalmopathy. The 75 to 100 discovery patients were randomly split 7:3 into training and test sets. Thyroid tissue and blood T-cell repertoires from over 5 Graves' hyperthyroidism patients were also compared in the study. Once sampling was done, hyperthyroidism patients were given methimazole at a starting dose of 30 mg daily, whereas ophthalmopathy patients were given high-dose intravenous methylprednisolone. The paper reports TCR Vbeta CDR3 sequencing of approximately 140 peripheral blood samples: around 45 ophthalmopathy, approximately 74 hyperthyroidism and around 17 progressor patients.

Graves' hyperthyroidism was defined as stable when no progression to ophthalmopathy occurred over 18 months of follow-up. Hyperthyroidism patients were newly diagnosed, with disease duration under 2 months, and aged 18 to 65 years. Exclusion was applied to patients with uncontrolled infections, other autoimmune diseases, pregnancy or lactation. Diagnoses were established on the basis of clinical symptoms, serum thyroxine and TRAb, thyroid ultrasound, and orbital computed tomography. PBMCs were isolated from about 9.1 ml of fresh peripheral blood by Ficoll-Paque density gradient centrifugation. Total RNA was extracted with Trizol reagent, and quality was checked on an Agilent 2100 Bioanalyzer. In its sample, this clonotype was seen many times. No cognate antigen has been identified for it. No base qualities exist here, and no much larger clone lies one base off it. The germline V gene encodes CDR1 GTSNPN and CDR2 SVGIG (reference sequence). V and J are truncated by 7 bases and 2 bases respectively, leaving an intervening sequence of 15 bases. The CDR3 measures 13 amino acids from cysteine to phenylalanine. Just the 39-base CDR3 DNA is kept, in frame starting at base 1.

The paper's findings and limits, for the study overall: Sample size was not statistically predetermined, and blinding of investigators to group allocation was not performed. Most expanded thyroid clonotypes (frequency above 0.001) were also detected in blood, suggesting blood repertoires may reflect thyroid immune responses. A model built on a 13 V-J signature distinguished ophthalmopathy from stable hyperthyroidism, reaching 87.88% sensitivity and about 81% specificity in cross-validation and 80%/75% in testing. During validation, the model predicted progression to ophthalmopathy a median of around 6 months ahead of onset, with almost 71% sensitivity and less than 85% specificity.

The TCR beta CDR3 regions were amplified from the RNA transcripts. The first round of RT-PCR for the TCR CDR3 was performed with the HTBI primer set and the Qiagen OneStep RT-PCR kit. Libraries were constructed in a second round of multiplex PCR, after which size selection and purification were performed. Libraries were sequenced paired-end with 100 bp reads on an Illumina HiSeq2000. In the paper's pipeline: Raw data were processed with SOAPnuke, discarding reads with adapters, uncalled bases, mean Phred below 15, or no exact constant-primer or identifier match. High-quality paired reads were merged using COPE v1.2.5, and each unique nucleotide sequence was defined as a clonotype. MiTCR v1.1 was used to align the clonotypes against IMGT TRBV, TRBD and TRBJ reference segments. The analysis included only V-J combinations with a frequency above 0.0001, which together covered approximately 99% of the repertoires. The TCS score was defined as the ratio of F50 (clonal expansion) to E x V (chaos), calculated using BLOSUM62-based TCRdist between CDR3 peptides within each V-J. Welch's t-statistics and random forest reduced roughly 540 V-J features to under 15, which were used in a naive Bayes classifier (R e1071). TCRdb reworked the public reads: Q25 trimming with fastp, MiXCR clone assembly, productive beta chains retained. Identical CDR3 protein sequences are pooled into one entry, listed with their most common genes and DNA. The V and J calls and clone size are TCRdb's, not the authors'. Recorded for this sample are roughly 380,000 distinct CDR3 sequences; over 15% of them occurred a single time. The top ten hold 3.7% of the sample.

The sample taken for sequencing was blood. This TCR was sampled from a woman aged 18-29 years with Graves' hyperthyroidism. Rearrangement joined TRBV30 to TRBJ2-7; the D call is tentative, TRBD1 or TRBD2, as each matches 5 bases. The DNA is TGTGCCTCACAAACGGGACGGCCCTACGAGCAGTACTTC. Translated, it reads CASQTGRPYEQYF.